This T cell receptor beta chain was sequenced during a study of blood T cell repertoires in COVID-19. About the research overall: Samples came from the United States, Italy and Spain, spanning acute and convalescent COVID-19.

In the authors' methods: Amplifying reference gene primers gave estimates of nucleated cell counts. Clones were sequenced by immunoSEQ multiplex PCR, and TCRdb holds only the in-frame ones, with some missing. The DNA was the basis for D and trimming; V, J and clone size are from that table. The table has about 530,000 clones, around 90% seen once; the top ten hold less than 9.5%. This clone occurred once. Deletions cut 0 bases from V and 3 bases from J, with 14 bases between. The CDR3 is 16 amino acids. The germline CDR1 and CDR2 sequences are MGHRA and YSYEKL. The clonotype was recovered from a woman aged 45 to 65 with COVID-19, enrolled during active disease. The J gene is TRBJ1-2, the V gene TRBV4-1; D is unclear. Material for sequencing was peripheral blood. The CDR3 spells CASSQDPRKLYYGYTF. The CDR3 DNA follows: TGCGCCAGCAGCCAAGATCCGCGAAAACTGTACTATGGCTACACCTTC.